The text below deals with one T cell receptor beta chain. There is no known antigen for this receptor. Base quality data are lacking; no much larger clone is found one base away. This entry belongs to a study of blood T cell repertoires in COVID-19 (dated by TCRdb to 2019 to 2021). For the wider study: Samples covering the acute and convalescent phases of COVID-19 were provided by collaborators in the United States, Italy and Spain. The material from the prospective study consisted of cDNA or gDNA derived from T cells, B-cell-depleted T cells, or PBMCs. Deeply sampled blood TCRbeta repertoires from subjects exposed to, actively infected with, or recovered from COVID-19 were included in the dataset. The repertoires were made available in a free public database intended to serve as a resource for research on the immune response to SARS-CoV-2. The samples were drawn from two sources: the first 160 participants of the ongoing ImmuneRACE study, and some 1,300 subjects contributed by 6 global collaborators. Nearly every sample came with metadata listing a de-identified subject ID, COVID-19 status, age in years and sex. HLA class I and class II types, where available, came from metadata supplied by the sample provider rather than from assay-based typing.

Overall results and qualifications from the work: Clinical and demographic metadata were provided uncurated, with the amount varying by source and participant.

TCRbeta CDR3 regions were amplified from genomic DNA by means of the immunoSEQ Assay, a bias-controlled multiplex PCR. As for the original processing: The number of nucleated cells in each sample was estimated by amplification of reference gene primers within the assay. Sequence reads were collapsed and filtered to measure the absolute abundance of every unique TCRbeta CDR3 rearrangement. For each sample, productive Simpson clonality was calculated as the square root of Simpson's diversity index across productive rearrangements. TCRdb obtained this table from immuneACCESS and retained in-frame rearrangements with V and J assigned. These tables miss some clones; where compared with another copy, unresolved V genes account for less than half of the shortfall, and the remainder is unexplained. The DNA gave D and trimming, while V, J and clone size come from that table. The sample table holds about 420,000 clones, of which about 87% were seen once. The ten largest account for roughly 0.87% of the sample.

In Seattle, one collaborating source enrolled patients while the infection was active and tracked those patients longitudinally over the course of disease. Whole blood was collected in K2EDTA tubes by collaborating institutions according to the institutions' own protocols. For TCRbeta analysis, collaborators shipped samples as frozen whole blood, isolated PBMCs, or DNA extracted from either of those sample types. The sequence was obtained from a man between 18 and 29 years old with COVID-19, enrolled during active disease. Material: peripheral blood.

At the DNA level, the sequence is TGTGCCTGGAGCCTACGGACAGGAGGGGTACAGCCCCAGCATTTT. Translation gives CAWSLRTGGVQPQHF. The chain is assembled from TRBV30 and TRBJ1-5, and TRBD1 aligns with 7 junction nucleotides. From V the trimming removes 3 bases and from J it removes 7 bases, while the gene matches leave 12 bases of the junction unaccounted for. Taken from the germline V gene (reference sequence), the CDR1 and CDR2 loops are GTSNPN and SVGIG. Inclusive of the bounding cysteine and phenylalanine, the CDR3 is 15 residues long. Only the CDR3 DNA stays, 45 bases, in frame from base 1.